This T cell receptor beta chain was found in a study of beta chain features in type 1 diabetes listed by TCRdb under 2018. Describing the broader study: Mean age, gender distribution, total cell number and subset yield did not differ between patients and healthy donors. Regulatory and stem cell-like memory subsets were isolated from only 8 patients and about 8 healthy donors, whereas naive and central memory subsets came from all 28 donors. In the study, TCRB repertoires of sorted circulating CD4+ T cell subsets from recently diagnosed type 1 diabetes patients were compared with those of matched healthy donors. Across all samples, fewer than 130 million sorted cells were examined, and cell number per subset correlated strongly with RNA yield. Summary of the overall study and its limitations: Naive, central memory and regulatory TCRB repertoires appeared to be more similar among patients than among healthy donors. Fewer insertions and more nucleotide deletions at VDJ recombination sites were observed in patients with type 1 diabetes, implying thymic rearrangement abnormalities. Because the HLA sub-analyses included only small numbers of individuals, any influence of HLA type on TCRB rearrangement was left unresolved. Shorter templates might be favored by PCR, yet because patient and control samples were amplified and corrected together, any such skew would affect both groups equally. In all four CD4+ subsets, TCRB CDR3 length was moderately but significantly shorter in type 1 diabetes patients. Sequencing cDNA rather than genomic DNA could over-represent highly expressing activated cells, although activation and CD3 levels did not differ between groups.

Trimming costs V 5 bases and J 5 bases, and their ends lie 15 bases apart. CDR1 and CDR2, looked up from the germline V gene, are SGHTA and FQGNSA. The CDR3 contains 14 residues, cysteine and phenylalanine counted. Only the CDR3 part of the read is kept: 42 bases, read in frame from the first base. As for this clone: Its antigen is unknown. No base quality values were provided; no much bigger clone lies one nucleotide off.

From each donor, a single peripheral blood sample of about 116 mL on average was drawn into heparinised tubes. A BD FACSAria II was used to sort naive, central memory, regulatory and stem cell-like memory CD4+ T cells with a panel that included CD45RO, CCR7, CD25, CD127, CD95 and CD27. Every sorted population had a purity above 95%. PBMCs were separated immediately by Lymphoprep density gradient centrifugation and were stained directly, without being cultured. Samples were stained and sorted in pairs, with one healthy donor and one patient per experiment, so that batch effects were minimized. All of the isolated RNA was reverse transcribed with the High Capacity cDNA Reverse Transcription Kit, so expressed TCRB transcripts were sequenced. Deep immunoSEQ sequencing was performed on naive, central memory and regulatory T cell samples, with an average of roughly 3.5 million total reads per sample. Sorted cells were lysed in RLT buffer and RNA was extracted with DNase-treated RNeasy Micro or Mini kits, depending on cell number. Each cell subset was processed separately to prevent cross-contamination, with patient and healthy donor samples processed together. The immunoSEQ multiplex PCR was used to amplify TCRB sequences from cDNA, yielding 87-bp fragments that span the CDR3 region. The amplicons were sequenced using the Illumina HiSeq platform. In the original analysis: Synthetic template baselines were used to correct PCR bias computationally, reads within Hamming distance 2 were collapsed together, and singletons that could not be merged were discarded. Reads were aligned to IMGT to assign V, D and J genes, CDR3 length, and insertions or deletions at six rearrangement sites. Within each subset, clonotype counts were normalized to sorted cell number, and only after that were true diversity and Gini coefficients computed with the tcR R package. The overlap coefficient, calculated on TCRB nucleotide sequences, was used to measure repertoire sharing. TCRdb holds this immuneACCESS table with in-frame rearrangements only. Some clones are missing; in checked studies, unresolved V genes explain under half, and the rest has no known cause. V and J calls plus clone size are reproduced from that table; the DNA served to infer D and trimming. The sample table lists about 290,000 clones, 8% of them with a count of one. The ten largest make up approximately 0.93% of the sample.

This TCR was sampled from a young woman in good health. Recombination joined TRBV7-2 with TRBJ2-5, with the D gene tentatively TRBD1 or TRBD2, based on 5 matching bases in each. The sample was central memory CD4+ T cells from blood. Here the CDR3 is given as CASSTKQGRETQYF. Here is the DNA: TGTGCCAGCAGCACAAAGCAGGGACGGGAGACCCAGTACTTC. Where the CDR3 stops, the reference TRBV7-2 and TRBJ2-5 genes take over; the full variable domain is GAGVSQSPSNKVTEKGKDVELRCDPISGHTALYWYRQSLGQGLEFLIYFQGNSAPDKSGLPSDRFSAERTGGSVSTLTIQRTQQEDSAVYLCASSTKQGRETQYFGPGTRLLVL.